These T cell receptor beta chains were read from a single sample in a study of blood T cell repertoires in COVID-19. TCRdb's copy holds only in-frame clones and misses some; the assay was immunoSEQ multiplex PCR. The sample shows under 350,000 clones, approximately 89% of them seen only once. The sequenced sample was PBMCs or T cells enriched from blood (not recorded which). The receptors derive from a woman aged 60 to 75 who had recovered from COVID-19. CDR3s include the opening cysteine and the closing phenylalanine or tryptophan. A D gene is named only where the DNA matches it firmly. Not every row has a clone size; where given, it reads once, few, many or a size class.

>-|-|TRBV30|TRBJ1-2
TGTGCCTGGGAAGGACTCTCTTTTAACTATGGCTACACCTTC
CAWEGLSFNYGYTF
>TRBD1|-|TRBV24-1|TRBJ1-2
TGTGCCACCAGTGACCAGGGGGCGCCTCGCTTTACCTTC
CATSDQGAPRFTF
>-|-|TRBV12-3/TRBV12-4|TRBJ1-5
-
CASSSSRQTSQHF
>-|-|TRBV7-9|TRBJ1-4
TGTGCCAGCAGCTTATTACAACCGACAACTAATGAAAAACTGTTTTTT
CASSLLQPTTNEKLFF
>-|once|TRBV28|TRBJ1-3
TGTGCCAGCAGTACTATACAGGGATCCGGAAACACCATATATTTT
CASSTIQGSGNTIYF
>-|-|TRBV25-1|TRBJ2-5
TGTGCCAGCAGTGAATTGGCAGGGGGGAGGACCCAGTACTTC
CASSELAGGRTQYF
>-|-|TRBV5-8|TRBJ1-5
TGTGCCAGCAGCTTGGTGGCAGGGGTTTGGGAGCCCCAGCATTTT
CASSLVAGVWEPQHF
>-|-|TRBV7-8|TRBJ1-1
TGTGCCAGCAGCCCCCTCTTCTCTGAAGCTTTCTTT
CASSPLFSEAFF
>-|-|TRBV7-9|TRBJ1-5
TGTGCCAGCAGCCCCGGGACATACAATCAGCCCCAGCATTTT
CASSPGTYNQPQHF
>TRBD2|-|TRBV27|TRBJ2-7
TGTGCCAGCAGTTCCACGGGACTAGCCTACGAGCAGTACTTC
CASSSTGLAYEQYF
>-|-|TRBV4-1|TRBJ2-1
TGCGCCAGCAGCCAAGATTTGGGAGAGGGCAGCAATGAGCAGTTCTTC
CASSQDLGEGSNEQFF
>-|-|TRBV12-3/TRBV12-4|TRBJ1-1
TGTGCCAGCAGGGAGTCGGGGGACACTGAAGCTTTCTTT
CASRESGDTEAFF
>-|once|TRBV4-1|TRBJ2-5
TGCGCCAGCAGCCAAGATATTGGGGGGACGATGCAAGAGACCCAGTACTTC
CASSQDIGGTMQETQYF
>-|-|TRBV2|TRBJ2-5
TGTGCCAGCAGTCCGGAGACCCAGTACTTC
CASSPETQYF
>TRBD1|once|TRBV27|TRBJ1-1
TGTGCCAGCAGTGACTACCGCGGGACAGGGGGAAACACTGAAGCTTTCTTT
CASSDYRGTGGNTEAFF
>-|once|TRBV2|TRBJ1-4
TGTGCCAGCAGTACCGGGACATATAATGAAAAACTGTTTTTT
CASSTGTYNEKLFF
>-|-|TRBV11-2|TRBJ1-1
TGTGCCAGCAGCTTAGATGGGGGGGCGCGCACTGAAGCTTTCTTT
CASSLDGGARTEAFF
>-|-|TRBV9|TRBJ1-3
TGTGCCAGCAGCGTAGAACCGAGCTCTGGAAACACCATATATTTT
CASSVEPSSGNTIYF